Each of the 17 T cell receptor beta chains below was sequenced from the same sample in a study of post-analysis software for immune sequencing data. Study-level findings and limits: In patients, TRBV5-6, TRBV5-1 and TRBV20-1 belonged to about five TRBV segments found more frequently than in controls.

The TCR beta cDNA libraries contained unique molecular identifiers. A single record per CDR3 protein comes from TCRdb applying MiXCR to the PCR reads. Among about 770,000 distinct CDR3 sequences listed, about 43% were seen once. No antigens are known for them. The sequenced sample was blood. The receptors here all came from a girl aged 5-17 years with multiple sclerosis.

The V gene is TRBV3-1, the J gene TRBJ2-1, with D perhaps TRBD2 (6 bases). V was pared by 5 bases and J by 9 bases, with 20 bases between. CDR3 length: 15 residues. From germline, CDR1 is LGHDT and CDR2 YNNKEL (reference sequence). The CDR3: CASSSTGTSGGEQFF. The DNA of the CDR3 is TGTGCCAGCAGCTCGACCGGGACCTCCGGGGGTGAGCAGTTCTTC.

This clonotype was observed a few times. This chain uses TRBV29-1 with TRBJ2-7, with 12 bases matching TRBD2. Looked up from germline, CDR1 is SQVTM and CDR2 is ANQGSEA. The J segment lost 5 bases and the V segment lost 0 bases, leaving 5 bases of the junction unmatched. The CDR3 runs 15 residues. In nucleotides, the CDR3 is TGCAGCGTTGAAGATTGGACTAGCGGGACTCACGAGCAGTACTTC. It specifies CSVEDWTSGTHEQYF.

The CDR3 sequence is CASSQSPNYGYTF. CDR3 coding DNA: TGTGCCAGCAGTCAAAGCCCTAACTATGGCTACACCTTC. The chain is built from TRBV12-3 or TRBV12-4 and TRBJ1-2, with D unresolved. Trimming cost V 5 bases and J 0 bases, with 7 bases left between them. CDR3 size: 13 residues.

The chain employs TRBV29-1 and TRBJ1-2; 7 nucleotides match TRBD1. The CDR3 has 18 residues. Germline assignment: CDR1 SQVTM and CDR2 ANQGSEA. V dropped 1 base and J dropped 4; count of bases not matched to a gene: 18. The CDR3 is CSVEGFSSPGTALYGYTF. The CDR3 DNA sequence: TGCAGCGTTGAAGGATTCTCCTCCCCCGGGACAGCCCTCTATGGCTACACCTTC.

Points on this clonotype: The junction and the germline gene differ at one end; a read error may be behind it. The chain has TRBV7-2 and TRBJ2-3; D remains unclear. Germline V gene sequence: CDR1 SGHTA, CDR2 FQGNSA. The CDR3 length is 14 residues. The CDR3 sequence: CASSPTRSTATQYF. The CDR3 nucleotides read TGTGCCAGCAGCCCGACCCGGAGCACAGCTACGCAGTATTTT.

The table lists this clonotype with a few counts. The CDR3 sequence: CASSSGGPYGYTF. The CDR3 nucleotides read TGTGCCAGCAGTTCAGGGGGGCCCTATGGCTACACCTTC. The chain couples TRBV6-6 to TRBJ1-2; 7 bases line up with TRBD1. CDR3 size: 13 residues. The V gene end was trimmed by 4 bases and the J gene end by 4 bases; junction bases not matched to a gene: 3. The germline V gene has CDR1 MNHNY and CDR2 SVGAGI (reference sequence).

The V and J genes are TRBV7-9 and TRBJ2-1, with 13 bases aligning to TRBD2. CDR1 and CDR2 (germline): SEHNR, FQNEAQ (reference sequence). J gave up 10 bases and V 4 bases, and 10 bases lay outside the gene matches. The CDR3 spans 16 residues. The DNA for the CDR3 is TGTGCCAGCAGCTCCCTGAGACTAGCGGGAGGCAAGGAGCAGTTCTTC. It translates to CASSSLRLAGGKEQFF.

The chain joins TRBV27 to TRBJ2-3; tentative D call: TRBD2 (6 bases). The CDR3 has 14 amino acids. The germline V gene has CDR1 MNHEY and CDR2 SMNVEV (reference sequence). V was trimmed by 2 bases and J by 7 bases, leaving 13 bases between them. CDR3 protein: CASSLHGSSNTQYF. The CDR3 region has the DNA TGTGCCAGCAGTTTACACGGGAGCAGCAATACGCAGTATTTT.

The chain carries TRBV7-2 and TRBJ1-1, with a possible D match to TRBD1 (5 bases). Per the germline V gene, CDR1 is SGHTA and CDR2 is FQGNSA. CDR3 length equals 14 residues. The germline V and J ends were trimmed by 5 bases and 5 bases, with 15 bases remaining between them. The CDR3, as DNA: TGTGCCAGCAGCAGAAACCGCGGGGGGACTGAAGCTTTCTTT. Its translation is CASSRNRGGTEAFF.

The chain recombines TRBV10-3 with TRBJ2-4, with 9 bases fitting TRBD1. CDR3 size: 15 residues. The junction had 5 bases not matched to a gene; V was cut back by 5 bases and J by 3 bases. The germline CDR1 and CDR2 sequences are ENHRY and SYGVKD. Written as DNA, the CDR3 is TGTGCCATCAGTCCCGGGACAGGGAACAAAAACATTCAGTACTTC. It yields the protein CAISPGTGNKNIQYF.

This chain links TRBV27 with TRBJ2-7, with 9 bases fitting TRBD1. Per the germline V gene, CDR1 is MNHEY and CDR2 is SMNVEV (reference sequence). The CDR3 contains 16 residues. V trimming: 6 bases; J trimming: 1 base; junction bases outside the gene matches: 10. Here the CDR3 DNA reads TGTGCCAGCAGAAAGACCGGGACAGGGCCATCCTACGAGCAGTACTTC. Protein product: CASRKTGTGPSYEQYF.

The chain has TRBV2 and TRBJ2-2, with 8 bases that match TRBD2. The V segment lost 11 bases and the J segment 7 bases; nucleotides outside the gene matches: 12. The CDR3 is 14 amino acids. Germline V CDR1 and CDR2: SNHLY, FYNNEI. The CDR3: CAGRHGRADGELFF. The CDR3, as DNA: TGTGCCGGCCGCCACGGGAGGGCGGACGGGGAGCTGTTTTTT.

The chain joins TRBV4-1 to TRBJ2-5; the match to TRBD1 covers 9 bases. The J call may be faulty, since TRBJ2-7 better matches the DNA end. The CDR3 is made up of 13 amino acids. Germline CDR1 and CDR2: MGHRA and YSYEKL. The CDR3 DNA reads as TGCGCCAGCAGCACGGGACAGGGAGACGAGCAGTACTTC. Its translation: CASSTGQGDEQYF.

The genes are TRBV19 and TRBJ2-3, with D hard to call. The CDR3 sequence is 13 residues long. Trimming took 3 bases from V and 2 from J, leaving 6 bases between them. Germline V gene lookup returns CDR1 LNHDA and CDR2 SQIVND (reference sequence). This chain's CDR3 is CASSMGTTDTQYF. DNA for the CDR3: TGTGCCAGTAGTATGGGTACCACAGATACGCAGTATTTT.

The V and J genes are TRBV7-9 and TRBJ2-1, with 11 positions matching TRBD2. The ends lost 3 bases at V and 4 bases at J; junction bases unmatched: 5. Germline V lookup: CDR1 SEHNR, CDR2 FQNEAQ (reference sequence). This CDR3 region has 16 residues. Here the CDR3 DNA reads TGTGCCAGCAGCTTCGCCGGGACTAGCGGATACAATGAGCAGTTCTTC. Translating gives CASSFAGTSGYNEQFF.

This clonotype was counted a few times. This chain uses TRBV20-1 with TRBJ2-5; 8 nucleotides line up with TRBD1. The J call may be in error: the DNA end matches TRBJ2-7 better. The CDR3 length is 15 residues. Per germline, CDR1 DFQATT and CDR2 SNEGSKA (reference sequence). CDR3 nucleotides: TGCAGTGCTAGAGATTGGGGTTCAGGGGGCGGCGAGCAGTACTTC. Its protein is CSARDWGSGGGEQYF.

The CDR3 loop reads CASTPTGFNNEQFF. The CDR3 DNA follows: TGTGCCAGCACCCCGACAGGGTTCAACAATGAGCAGTTCTTC. The J gene is TRBJ2-1, the V gene TRBV7-2, with 7 bases aligning to TRBD1. CDR1 and CDR2 (germline): SGHTA, FQGNSA. The V segment lost 7 bases and the J segment 5 bases; nucleotides outside the gene matches: 8. The CDR3 length is 14 residues.